These 27 T cell receptor beta chains share one sample of origin, sequenced in a study of cytotoxic CD8 clonotypes in ibrutinib-treated CLL. Assay used: immunoSEQ multiplex PCR; TCRdb lists only in-frame clones, some missing. The table shows under 300,000 clones, with about three quarters occurring only once. The sample in question was PBMCs, obtained after 24 months of ibrutinib treatment. Every receptor here comes from a human donor with chronic lymphocytic leukemia.

The chain links TRBV5-1 to TRBJ1-2; D is uncertain. The CDR3 sequence is 15 residues long. In germline, CDR1 is SGHRS, CDR2 YFSETQ. V lost 3 bases to trimming and J lost 4 bases, with 16 bases between them. Written as DNA, the CDR3 is TGCGCCAGCAGCTCCGGGTGGTCGAGTAGCTATGGCTACACCTTC. It specifies CASSSGWSSSYGYTF.

CDR3 DNA: TGTGCCAGCAGCTTAGGGAGGGCCTCCTACGAGCAGTACTTC. This translates into CASSLGRASYEQYF. The chain recombines TRBV11-2 with TRBJ2-7; possible D gene TRBD2, 6 bases. From germline, CDR1 is SGHAT and CDR2 FQNNGV. Trimming cost V 1 base and J 0 bases, with 7 bases left between them. The CDR3 consists of 14 residues.

The V gene is TRBV21-1, the J gene TRBJ2-7; no DNA check was done on the table's D call, TRBD1. TRBV21-1 is a documented pseudogene. CDR3 length equals 13 residues. The CDR3 coding sequence is TGTGCTTACCAAGTTCGCAGTCTTCACGAGCAGTACTTC. It is translated as CAYQVRSLHEQYF.

The rearrangement links TRBV29-1 to TRBJ2-4; TRBD2 matches 7 bases. CDR1 and CDR2 from the germline V gene are SQVTM and ANQGSEA. V lost 6 bases to trimming and J lost 6 bases; unmatched junction nucleotides: 8. CDR3 length: 13 residues. Here the CDR3 DNA reads TGCAGCGTCGGAACTAGCGAGGGAAACATTCAGTACTTC. Translating it yields CSVGTSEGNIQYF.

This clone was seen only once. Other nucleotide sequences from this sample produce the same CDR3. The chain links TRBV5-1 to TRBJ2-5; 8 bases line up with TRBD1. V lost 3 bases, J lost 3 bases, and 4 bases stayed unmatched. The CDR3 runs 14 residues. Germline V gene lookup returns CDR1 SGHRS and CDR2 YFSETQ. The DNA of the CDR3 is TGCGCCAGCAGCTCGGGGACAGGCAAAGAGACCCAGTACTTC. It translates to CASSSGTGKETQYF.

The gene calls are TRBV7-2 and TRBJ1-5; D is undetermined. Germline CDR1 SGHTA, CDR2 FQGNSA. The CDR3 is 12 amino acids. V lost 3 bases and J 7 bases, leaving 7 bases between the germline ends. The CDR3 is CASSFAQQPQHF. The CDR3 bases are TGTGCCAGCAGCTTCGCTCAACAGCCCCAGCATTTT.

This chain joins TRBV18 and TRBJ2-1, with 11 bases that match TRBD1. The CDR3 has 15 residues. V gave up 3 bases and J gave up 10 bases; unmatched junction bases: 8. Germline CDR1 is KGHSH and CDR2 is LQKENI. The CDR3 is CASSPVRTGGKEQFF. CDR3 bases: TGTGCCAGCTCACCCGTTAGGACAGGGGGCAAGGAGCAGTTCTTC.

V is TRBV4-2 and J is TRBJ2-2; 11 nucleotides match TRBD2. J lost 5 bases, V lost 3 bases, and 5 bases had no gene match. Germline-derived CDR1 and CDR2 are LGHNA and YNFKEQ. The CDR3 totals 16 residues. In nucleotides, the CDR3 is TGTGCCAGCAGCCAGACTAGCGGGATAGGGACCGGGGAGCTGTTTTTT. This codes for CASSQTSGIGTGELFF.

V is TRBV28 and J is TRBJ1-5; unclear D gene. V lost 3 bases and J 9 bases, leaving 12 bases between the germline ends. The CDR3 spans 13 residues. Germline V gene lookup returns CDR1 MDHEN and CDR2 SYDVKM. The CDR3 sequence is CASSLDGLWPQHF. Here the CDR3 DNA reads TGTGCCAGCAGTTTGGACGGCTTGTGGCCCCAGCATTTT.

This sequence joins TRBV10-1 and TRBJ2-5, with D perhaps matching TRBD1 or TRBD2 (5 bases each). The CDR3 is 14 residues long. V lost 4 bases to trimming and J lost 7 bases, with 16 bases between them. CDR1 WNHNN and CDR2 SYGVQD come from the germline V gene (reference sequence). The CDR3 nucleotides read TGCGCCAGCAGTGGACGACGGAGGCAGGGGACCCAGTACTTC. This encodes CASSGRRRQGTQYF.

This chain joins TRBV9 and TRBJ2-6; 13 nucleotides align to TRBD2. The germline gives CDR1 SGDLS, CDR2 YYNGEE. V shed 4 bases and J 2 bases; nucleotides not matched to a gene: 6. This CDR3 spans 18 amino acids. CDR3 amino acids: CASSPGLAGEAGANVLTF. In DNA, the CDR3 is TGTGCCAGCAGCCCCGGACTAGCGGGAGAGGCTGGGGCCAACGTCCTGACTTTC.

In this sample, this clone turned up once. The V gene is TRBV15, the J gene TRBJ2-7; 9 bases map to TRBD1. The V and J ends lost 4 bases and 4 bases, in that order; junction bases with no gene match: 11. The germline V gene encodes CDR1 LNHNV and CDR2 YYDKDF (reference sequence). CDR3 length: 16 amino acids. The CDR3 sequence is CATSTTMETGGYEQYF. Here the CDR3 DNA reads TGTGCCACCAGCACGACGATGGAGACAGGGGGATACGAGCAGTACTTC.

J is TRBJ2-2 and V is TRBV5-4; D is ambiguous. The CDR3 runs to 14 residues. V was clipped by 9 bases and J by 6 bases, with 18 bases between them. Per the germline V gene, CDR1 is SGHNT and CDR2 is YYREEE (reference sequence). CDR3 protein: CATAEGLVPGELFF. CDR3 nucleotide sequence: TGTGCCACCGCCGAAGGGCTCGTTCCCGGGGAGCTGTTTTTT.

This CDR3 is CASSVGGVTDTQYF. The CDR3 nucleotides are TGTGCCAGCAGCGTAGGGGGTGTGACAGATACGCAGTATTTT. The chain employs TRBV9 and TRBJ2-3; D call uncertain. Per germline, CDR1 SGDLS and CDR2 YYNGEE. Trimming shortened V by 0 bases and J by 3 bases, and 8 bases separated the two germline ends. This CDR3 spans 14 amino acids. Full variable domain (missing parts from reference TRBV9 and TRBJ2-3): DSGVTQTPKHLITATGQRVTLRCSPRSGDLSVYWYQQSLDQGLQFLIQYYNGEERAKGNILERFSAQQFPDLHSELNLSSLELGDSALYFCASSVGGVTDTQYFGPGTRLTVL.

The rearrangement joins TRBV28 to TRBJ2-3, with 10 positions matching TRBD2. Germline CDR1 reads MDHEN; CDR2 reads SYDVKM. The ends lost 5 bases at V and 1 base at J; junction bases unmatched: 3. The CDR3 has 15 amino acids. The CDR3 reads CASSNGLAGTDTQYF. DNA of the CDR3: TGTGCCAGCAGTAACGGACTAGCGGGCACAGATACGCAGTATTTT.

This clone was seen a few times. The J gene is TRBJ2-3, the V gene TRBV30; D not resolved. Germline CDR1 is GTSNPN and CDR2 is SVGIG (reference sequence). The CDR3 has 15 residues. The V end was cut by 6 bases, the J end by 0 bases, with 16 bases between. CDR3 DNA: TGTGCCTGCCCGTCGGAACGGCATAGCACAGATACGCAGTATTTT. Translated: CACPSERHSTDTQYF.

This clone was found once. The chain carries TRBV9 and TRBJ2-2; D is possibly TRBD1 or TRBD2 (5 bases each). The length of the CDR3 is 17 residues. CDR1 is SGDLS, CDR2 YYNGEE, per germline. The ends were cut back, 4 bases at V and 0 bases at J, with 16 bases in the middle. The CDR3 DNA sequence: TGTGCCAGCAGCTCATCCTCCGGGACCTCGAACACCGGGGAGCTGTTTTTT. Amino acids: CASSSSSGTSNTGELFF.

CDR3 nucleotides: TGTGCCAGCAGCCCAAGCGGGATTAGGACAGATACGCAGTATTTT. Residues: CASSPSGIRTDTQYF. The chain joins TRBV11-2 to TRBJ2-3; 7 bases fit TRBD2. The CDR3 totals 15 residues. With V trimmed by 5 bases and J by 3 bases, 8 bases remained unmatched. The V gene's germline CDR1 is SGHAT and CDR2 FQNNGV.

The chain's CDR3 is CASSYSGSLEQYF. The DNA for the CDR3 is TGTGCCAGCAGTTACTCGGGGAGCCTCGAGCAGTACTTC. This rearrangement joins TRBV6-6 to TRBJ2-7, with D possibly matching TRBD2 (5 bases). From germline, CDR1 is MNHNY and CDR2 SVGAGI (reference sequence). The CDR3 runs 13 residues. V lost 0 bases to trimming and J lost 6 bases, with 9 bases between them.

The chain combines TRBV29-1 with TRBJ2-1; a weak D match, TRBD2 (6 bases). CDR3 length equals 12 residues. The V end was cut by 7 bases, the J end by 7 bases, with 14 bases between. Per germline, CDR1 SQVTM and CDR2 ANQGSEA. The CDR3 reads CSATSTPNEQFF. DNA of the CDR3: TGCAGCGCTACTAGCACCCCAAATGAGCAGTTCTTC.

The V call is TRBV13, the J call TRBJ2-7, with TRBD1 matching 8 bases. The CDR3 runs to 17 residues. The germline CDR1 and CDR2 sequences are PRHDT and FYEKMQ (reference sequence). After removal of 0 bases from V and 0 bases from J, the junction contained 7 bases not matched to a gene. The CDR3 sequence: CASSLGRTGLGSYEQYF. CDR3 in DNA: TGTGCCAGCAGCTTAGGCCGGACAGGGTTAGGCTCCTACGAGCAGTACTTC.

The CDR3 protein is CASSLSFGGTGGYEQYF. The CDR3 bases are TGTGCCAGCAGCTTAAGCTTCGGGGGGACGGGAGGGTACGAGCAGTACTTC. V usage is TRBV7-6 and J usage is TRBJ2-7; the match to TRBD2 covers 8 bases. This CDR3 comprises 17 residues. The germline CDR1 and CDR2 sequences are SGHVS and FNYEAQ. The V and J ends lost 2 bases and 4 bases, in that order; junction bases with no gene match: 13.

The J gene is TRBJ2-2, the V gene TRBV7-9; 9 positions agree with TRBD2. V dropped 6 bases and J dropped 7; count of bases not matched to a gene: 6. This CDR3 comprises 14 residues. Germline lookup yields CDR1 SEHNR and CDR2 FQNEAQ (reference sequence). CDR3 DNA sequence: TGTGCCAGCAGTTATAGCGGGAGAGGCGGGGAGCTGTTTTTT. Its protein is CASSYSGRGGELFF. Variable domain in full (rest from reference TRBV7-9 and TRBJ2-2): DTGVSQNPRHKITKRGQNVTFRCDPISEHNRLYWYRQTLGQGPEFLTYFQNEAQLEKSRLLSDRFSAERPKGSFSTLEIQRTEQGDSAMYLCASSYSGRGGELFFGEGSRLTVL.

This clone has just one count. The chain uses TRBV2 and TRBJ2-3; D perhaps matches TRBD1 (5 bases). The CDR3 runs to 14 residues. Germline-derived CDR1 and CDR2 are SNHLY and FYNNEI. Trimming left V 7 bases short and J 6 bases short, with 17 bases between. CDR3 protein: CASKDTSLADTQYF. For the CDR3, the DNA is TGTGCCAGCAAGGACACAAGCTTGGCCGATACGCAGTATTTT.

The chain links TRBV7-2 to TRBJ1-1, with D unclear. V lost 1 base to trimming and J lost 5 bases, with 17 bases between them. CDR1 and CDR2 from the germline V gene are SGHTA and FQGNSA. The CDR3 runs 16 residues. The CDR3 DNA follows: TGTGCCAGCAGCTTAGTCGACTGGGGAGGTGGAACTGAAGCTTTCTTT. Protein sequence: CASSLVDWGGGTEAFF. The full variable domain, rest sourced from reference TRBV7-2 and TRBJ1-1, is GAGVSQSPSNKVTEKGKDVELRCDPISGHTALYWYRQSLGQGLEFLIYFQGNSAPDKSGLPSDRFSAERTGGSVSTLTIQRTQQEDSAVYLCASSLVDWGGGTEAFFGQGTRLTVV.

The chain combines TRBV5-1 with TRBJ2-5; D possibly corresponds to TRBD2 (5 bases). The V gene's germline CDR1 is SGHRS and CDR2 YFSETQ. This CDR3 has 13 residues. The V end was cut by 3 bases, the J end by 4 bases, with 10 bases between. The CDR3 DNA sequence: TGCGCCAGCAGCTGGGCCGGAGGAGAGACCCAGTACTTC. Encoded protein: CASSWAGGETQYF.

This clone was seen ten or more times. V gene TRBV10-3 combines with J gene TRBJ2-7; D might be TRBD1 (5 bases). The germline V gene encodes CDR1 ENHRY and CDR2 SYGVKD. This CDR3 has 13 residues. With 9 bases removed from V and 1 base from J, the gap between germline ends came to 13 bases. The CDR3 region has the DNA TGTGCCATAGGTTACGACAGTTCCTACGAGCAGTACTTC. Translated: CAIGYDSSYEQYF.